This entry lists 18 T cell receptor beta chains sequenced from one sample in a study of cytomegalovirus exposure and HLA in healthy donors. Libraries were prepared by immunoSEQ multiplex PCR; TCRdb keeps only in-frame clonotypes and omits some of them. Among around 170,000 clones listed, approximately 81% were seen once. Specimen: PBMCs. These receptor sequences come from a man between 18 and 35 years old in good health and CMV-seropositive.

The gene calls are TRBV13 and TRBJ2-6, with D perhaps TRBD1 (6 bases). V lost 6 bases and J lost 0, with 12 bases in between. Germline assignment: CDR1 PRHDT and CDR2 FYEKMQ (reference sequence). This CDR3 region has 16 residues. The CDR3 DNA reads as TGTGCCAGCAGACCACAGGGTTTCTCTGGGGCCAACGTCCTGACTTTC. Translation gives CASRPQGFSGANVLTF.

V usage is TRBV7-9 and J usage is TRBJ2-5; 8 nucleotides line up with TRBD2. Per the germline V gene, CDR1 is SEHNR and CDR2 is FQNEAQ (reference sequence). V was clipped by 5 bases and J by 5 bases; unmatched bases: 4. The CDR3 is 13 residues long. The CDR3 region is CASSHSGGETQYF. The CDR3 DNA sequence: TGTGCCAGCAGCCACTCGGGGGGGGAGACCCAGTACTTC.

This clone was detected once. This rearrangement joins TRBV5-4 to TRBJ2-7; TRBD2 matches 8 bases. With 4 bases clipped from V and 5 bases from J, the junction kept 8 bases outside the gene matches. The CDR3 is made up of 14 amino acids. Germline-derived CDR1 and CDR2 are SGHNT and YYREEE (reference sequence). As DNA, the CDR3 is TGTGCCAGCAGCACACCGGGACTAGAGAACGAGCAGTACTTC. Protein sequence: CASSTPGLENEQYF.

This clone came up once. The chain uses TRBV2 and TRBJ1-5, with 7 bases that match TRBD1. The germline gives CDR1 SNHLY, CDR2 FYNNEI. The CDR3 is 15 residues long. V gave up 3 bases and J gave up 7 bases; unmatched junction bases: 9. CDR3 in amino acids: CASSDDRVIGQPQHF. The CDR3, as DNA: TGTGCCAGCAGTGACGACAGGGTAATTGGACAGCCCCAGCATTTT.

This clone was found once. V and J are TRBV6-5 and TRBJ2-5; D may be TRBD1 (8 bases). This CDR3 contains 16 residues. Trimming removed 4 bases at V and 2 bases at J, with 17 bases between. CDR1 is MNHEY and CDR2 is SVGAGI in the germline V gene. The CDR3 sequence is CASSFGQGGDQETQYF. Written as DNA, the CDR3 is TGTGCCAGCAGTTTCGGACAGGGAGGGGATCAAGAGACCCAGTACTTC.

This clone has only one observation. The chain employs TRBV6-5 and TRBJ2-1, with D maybe TRBD1 (5 bases). The V end lost 6 bases, the J end lost 5 bases, and 17 bases lay between the germline ends. CDR3 length: 15 residues. Germline V gene lookup returns CDR1 MNHEY and CDR2 SVGAGI. The chain's CDR3 is CASRQQVSFHNEQFF. CDR3 in DNA: TGTGCCAGCAGACAACAGGTTTCATTCCACAATGAGCAGTTCTTC.

This sequence joins TRBV4-2 and TRBJ1-1; TRBD1 aligns across 7 bases. Germline V gene sequence: CDR1 LGHNA, CDR2 YNFKEQ. The length of the CDR3 is 14 residues. V lost 1 base, J lost 7 bases, and 6 bases stayed unmatched. The CDR3: CASSQGGQWGEAFF. CDR3 DNA: TGTGCCAGCAGCCAAGGGGGACAGTGGGGTGAAGCTTTCTTT.

The chain employs TRBV28 and TRBJ2-2; tentative D call: TRBD1 (6 bases). V lost 5 bases and J lost 0, with 10 bases in between. This CDR3 is 15 amino acids long. Germline CDR1 MDHEN, CDR2 SYDVKM. CDR3 DNA: TGTGCCAGCAGTCACGACAGGACGAACACCGGGGAGCTGTTTTTT. Amino acids: CASSHDRTNTGELFF. The full variable domain, rest sourced from reference TRBV28 and TRBJ2-2, is DVKVTQSSRYLVKRTGEKVFLECVQDMDHENMFWYRQDPGLGLRLIYFSYDVKMKEKGDIPEGYSVSREKKERFSLILESASTNQTSMYLCASSHDRTNTGELFFGEGSRLTVL.

This chain joins TRBV28 and TRBJ1-4, with 9 bases aligning to TRBD1. The ends lost 4 bases at V and 6 bases at J; junction bases unmatched: 3. This CDR3 comprises 14 residues. Germline values: CDR1 MDHEN, CDR2 SYDVKM. The CDR3 spells CASSSRQGDEKLFF. The CDR3 bases are TGTGCCAGCAGTTCCAGACAGGGGGATGAAAAACTGTTTTTT.

The chain couples TRBV11-2 to TRBJ2-4, with D perhaps matching TRBD2 (7 bases). The V end lost 7 bases, the J end lost 5 bases, and 18 bases lay between the germline ends. The CDR3 is 15 residues long. Germline-derived CDR1 and CDR2 are SGHAT and FQNNGV. CDR3 sequence reads: CASTPEGEGQNIQYF. Here the CDR3 DNA reads TGTGCCAGCACCCCAGAGGGGGAGGGCCAAAACATTCAGTACTTC.

The chain links TRBV27 to TRBJ1-2; 7 bases are shared with TRBD1. The V gene's germline CDR1 is MNHEY and CDR2 SMNVEV (reference sequence). The CDR3 extends over 13 amino acids. The trim removed 4 bases at V and 3 bases at J, leaving 2 bases unmatched. Here the CDR3 DNA reads TGTGCCAGCAGTTGGGGGACAGACTATGGCTACACCTTC. Residues: CASSWGTDYGYTF.

This clone has only one observation. The rearrangement uses TRBV5-4 and TRBJ2-1; TRBD1 is a possible D gene (5 bases). CDR1 is SGHNT, CDR2 YYREEE, per germline (reference sequence). Trimming removed 0 bases at V and 4 bases at J, with 8 bases between. CDR3 size: 14 residues. Here the CDR3 DNA reads TGTGCCAGCAGCTTGGAGGGGCAGTACAATGAGCAGTTCTTC. Its protein product is CASSLEGQYNEQFF.

The gene calls are TRBV7-9 and TRBJ1-4; the D gene is possibly TRBD1 (5 bases). Germline V gives CDR1 SEHNR, CDR2 FQNEAQ (reference sequence). Trimming shortened V by 2 bases and J by 0 bases, and 7 bases separated the two germline ends. The CDR3 contains 15 residues. In DNA form, the CDR3 reads TGTGCCAGCAGCTTACAGGGTGCAACTAATGAAAAACTGTTTTTT. It codes for CASSLQGATNEKLFF.

The gene calls are TRBV7-2 and TRBJ2-3; 8 positions match TRBD2. The trim removed 4 bases at V and 3 bases at J, leaving 6 bases unmatched. Looked up from germline, CDR1 is SGHTA and CDR2 is FQGNSA. The CDR3 loop spans 15 amino acids. The CDR3, as DNA: TGTGCCAGCAGCTCGACAACTAGCGGAACAGATACGCAGTATTTT. Its translation is CASSSTTSGTDTQYF.

The chain is built from TRBV13 and TRBJ2-7, with 11 bases aligning to TRBD2. This CDR3 is 17 amino acids long. Germline lookup yields CDR1 PRHDT and CDR2 FYEKMQ (reference sequence). J was trimmed by 1 base and V by 5 bases; bases with no gene match: 10. The CDR3 spells CASSMTMGLAESYEQYF. CDR3 bases: TGTGCCAGCAGCATGACCATGGGACTAGCGGAATCCTACGAGCAGTACTTC.

The J gene is TRBJ2-2, the V gene TRBV5-6; possibly TRBD2 for D (6 bases). Looked up from germline, CDR1 is SGHDT and CDR2 is YYEEEE. The CDR3 runs 17 residues. The germline V and J ends were trimmed by 5 bases and 4 bases, with 21 bases remaining between them. The CDR3 DNA follows: TGTGCCAGCAGTCCATCCTCCCTAGCGAGGAGCACCGGGGAGCTGTTTTTT. Translation: CASSPSSLARSTGELFF. Drawing the rest from reference TRBV5-6 and TRBJ2-2, the complete variable domain is DAGVTQSPTHLIKTRGQQVTLRCSPKSGHDTVSWYQQALGQGPQFIFQYYEEEERQRGNFPDRFSGHQFPNYSSELNVNALLLGDSALYLCASSPSSLARSTGELFFGEGSRLTVL.

The CDR3 is CASSFRRSTDTQYF. The CDR3, as DNA: TGTGCCAGCAGTTTCCGCAGGAGCACAGATACGCAGTATTTT. The chain carries TRBV28 and TRBJ2-3; no clear D. The CDR3 is 14 amino acids. Trimming left V 3 bases short and J 0 bases short, with 7 bases between. Germline V gene data show CDR1 as MDHEN and CDR2 as SYDVKM.

The CDR3, as DNA: TGTGCCAGCACATTGATAGGGCAGGGCTACAATGAGCAGTTCTTC. Protein sequence: CASTLIGQGYNEQFF. V is TRBV28 and J is TRBJ2-1; tentatively, D is TRBD1 (5 bases). V shed 7 bases and J shed 3 bases, with 16 bases lying between them. This CDR3 has 15 amino acids. Germline values: CDR1 MDHEN, CDR2 SYDVKM.